Shown below are 20 T cell receptor beta chains from a single sample sequenced in a study of response to subunit inactivated influenza vaccine. TCRdb independently ran MiXCR on the RT-PCR reads; one entry per CDR3 protein. The sample shows about 780,000 distinct CDR3 sequences, approximately 17% of them seen only once. Specimen: PBMCs from blood, collected 4 to 6 days after vaccination. The receptors come from a man aged 50 or older who received an inactivated influenza vaccine.

V gene TRBV7-2 combines with J gene TRBJ2-3, with D perhaps TRBD1 (6 bases). Germline CDR1 and CDR2: SGHTA and FQGNSA. V was shortened by 1 base and J by 5 bases, with 10 bases between the two germline ends. The CDR3 has 14 residues. CDR3 DNA: TGTGCCAGCAGCTTAGACCAGGGGATAGATACGCAGTATTTT. Translated, it gives CASSLDQGIDTQYF.

This chain connects TRBV11-1 to TRBJ1-1, with TRBD1 matching over 7 bases. The junction had 10 bases not matched to a gene; V was cut back by 5 bases and J by 4 bases. Germline V lookup: CDR1 SGHAT, CDR2 FQDESV (reference sequence). There are 15 residues in the CDR3. The CDR3 here is CASSNPQGGGTEAFF. The CDR3 DNA follows: TGTGCCAGCAGCAACCCGCAGGGGGGGGGCACTGAAGCTTTCTTT.

This chain connects TRBV20-1 to TRBJ2-1; possible D gene TRBD2, 6 bases. The ends were cut back, 2 bases at V and 3 bases at J, with 14 bases in the middle. Germline V lookup: CDR1 DFQATT, CDR2 SNEGSKA (reference sequence). The CDR3 is 15 amino acids. The CDR3 reads CSARPRAAGYNEQFF. CDR3 DNA sequence: TGCAGTGCTAGACCGCGAGCAGCGGGCTACAATGAGCAGTTCTTC.

This chain uses TRBV24-1 with TRBJ2-7; 9 positions match TRBD1. CDR1 and CDR2 (germline): KGHDR, SFDVKD. Trimming took 5 bases from V and 1 from J; bases not matched to a gene: 8. This CDR3 region has 16 residues. The CDR3 region is CATSGNPGQGSYEQYF. For the CDR3, the DNA is TGTGCCACCAGTGGAAACCCGGGACAGGGATCCTACGAGCAGTACTTC.

The genes are TRBV9 and TRBJ2-1; 14 bases are shared with TRBD2. J was trimmed by 9 bases and V by 7 bases; bases with no gene match: 9. Germline values: CDR1 SGDLS, CDR2 YYNGEE. The CDR3 contains 15 residues. CDR3 sequence (DNA): TGTGCCAGCTCCCTGGGACTAGCGGGAGAAGTTGAGCAGTTCTTC. This codes for CASSLGLAGEVEQFF.

This chain uses TRBV11-2 with TRBJ1-6; D ambiguous. Germline loops: CDR1 SGHAT, CDR2 FQNNGV. The CDR3 spans 15 residues. Trimming left V 1 base short and J 9 bases short, with 13 bases between. This chain's CDR3 is CASSLVAAFGSPLHF. Here the CDR3 DNA reads TGTGCCAGCAGCTTAGTCGCGGCCTTTGGTTCACCCCTCCACTTT. Complete variable domain (other parts from reference TRBV11-2 and TRBJ1-6): EAGVAQSPRYKIIEKRQSVAFWCNPISGHATLYWYQQILGQGPKLLIQFQNNGVVDDSQLPKDRFSAERLKGVDSTLKIQPAKLEDSAVYLCASSLVAAFGSPLHFGNGTRLTVT.

This clonotype has just a few counts. V and J are TRBV20-1 and TRBJ2-3; D is undetermined. The germline gives CDR1 DFQATT, CDR2 SNEGSKA (reference sequence). This CDR3 comprises 14 residues. Trimming took 3 bases from V and 4 from J, leaving 14 bases between them. This CDR3 is CSASSPSQADTQYF. The DNA of the CDR3 is TGCAGTGCTAGCTCTCCCTCCCAGGCAGATACGCAGTATTTT.

This clonotype has more than one count but fewer than ten. The V call is TRBV20-1, the J call TRBJ2-5; TRBD2 aligns across 13 bases. Unmatched junction bases numbered 6, after V lost 4 bases and J lost 4 bases. This CDR3 is built from 15 residues. The germline gives CDR1 DFQATT, CDR2 SNEGSKA (reference sequence). CDR3 sequence reads: CSAKPGLAGSETQYF. CDR3 nucleotides: TGCAGTGCTAAACCGGGACTAGCGGGGTCAGAGACCCAGTACTTC.

This clonotype was detected only a few times. This chain joins TRBV15 and TRBJ2-7, with D hard to call. Germline CDR1 LNHNV, CDR2 YYDKDF (reference sequence). This CDR3 contains 13 residues. Trimming pared 0 bases from V and 1 base from J, leaving 4 bases between. CDR3 in amino acids: CATSRDGSYEQYF. The CDR3 region has the DNA TGTGCCACCAGCAGAGATGGGTCCTACGAGCAGTACTTC.

In its sample, this clonotype was seen a few times. The genes are TRBV20-1 and TRBJ2-1, with TRBD2 matching over 7 bases. Germline V CDR1 and CDR2: DFQATT, SNEGSKA (reference sequence). CDR3 size: 14 residues. The trim removed 3 bases at V and 5 bases at J, leaving 7 bases unmatched. CDR3 bases: TGCAGTGCTAGGCACGGGAGGAGGAACAATGAGCAGTTCTTC. The encoded protein is CSARHGRRNNEQFF.

The gene calls are TRBV6-2 or TRBV6-3 and TRBJ1-1; TRBD1 matches 10 bases. Germline loops: CDR1 MNHEY, CDR2 SVGEGT. V dropped 0 bases and J dropped 7; count of bases not matched to a gene: 8. The CDR3 runs to 16 residues. The CDR3 DNA follows: TGTGCCAGCAGTTACTCCGGGACAGGGGCCGGGGGTGAAGCTTTCTTT. It encodes CASSYSGTGAGGEAFF.

This clonotype was picked up a small number of times. The CDR3 region is CASSYRRGDSYNEQFF. DNA of the CDR3: TGTGCCAGCAGTTACCGGCGCGGAGACTCCTACAATGAGCAGTTCTTC. The V call is TRBV6-2 or TRBV6-3, the J call TRBJ2-1; D is uncertain. The CDR3 spans 16 residues. The germline gives CDR1 MNHEY, CDR2 SVGEGT. V shed 2 bases and J shed 0 bases, with 11 bases lying between them.

This clonotype was seen a handful of times. The chain joins TRBV12-3 or TRBV12-4 to TRBJ1-2; D is unclear. CDR3 length: 12 amino acids. With 1 base removed from V and 5 bases from J, the gap between germline ends came to 5 bases. Here the CDR3 reads CASSLGRYGYTF. In nucleotides, the CDR3 is TGTGCCAGCAGTTTAGGACGGTATGGCTACACCTTC.

This clonotype has more than one count but fewer than ten. The V and J genes are TRBV20-1 and TRBJ1-6, with 8 bases matching TRBD1. Germline V gene data show CDR1 as DFQATT and CDR2 as SNEGSKA (reference sequence). After removal of 3 bases from V and 7 bases from J, the junction contained 5 bases not matched to a gene. The CDR3 has 14 amino acids. CDR3 protein: CSASRQGRNSPLHF. CDR3 nucleotides: TGCAGTGCTAGTCGACAGGGGAGGAATTCACCCCTCCACTTT.

This chain uses TRBV6-1 with TRBJ1-5; 7 positions match TRBD1. The germline V gene encodes CDR1 MNHNS and CDR2 SASEGT. With 6 bases clipped from V and 2 bases from J, the junction kept 10 bases outside the gene matches. The CDR3 covers 16 residues. Written as DNA, the CDR3 is TGTGCCAGCAGGAACCACAGGGGAAGAGGCAATCAGCCCCAGCATTTT. Translating gives CASRNHRGRGNQPQHF.

To note about this clonotype: The germline gene is not matched at one end of the junction; a read error may be the cause. This chain links TRBV4-2 with TRBJ1-4; weak D call: TRBD1 (5 bases). Germline V gives CDR1 LGHNA, CDR2 YNFKEQ. This CDR3 has 15 amino acids. Here the CDR3 reads CASTQRGATNEKLFF. As DNA, the CDR3 is TGTGCCAGCACCCAAAGAGGGGCAACTAATGAAAAACTGTTTTTT.

The gene calls are TRBV11-1 and TRBJ2-5, with 8 bases that match TRBD1. Germline V gene lookup returns CDR1 SGHAT and CDR2 FQDESV (reference sequence). The V gene end was trimmed by 4 bases and the J gene end by 1 base; junction bases not matched to a gene: 14. The CDR3 is made up of 18 amino acids. The CDR3 region has the DNA TGTGCCAGCAGCTACCACTTTGGCCGACAGGGGACCCAAGAGACCCAGTACTTC. Protein sequence: CASSYHFGRQGTQETQYF.

The CDR3 region is CASSLEKAGGPGDTQYF. CDR3 sequence (DNA): TGTGCCAGCAGCTTAGAAAAAGCGGGAGGGCCCGGAGATACGCAGTATTTT. V and J are TRBV7-6 and TRBJ2-3; 10 bases align to TRBD2. Germline values: CDR1 SGHVS, CDR2 FNYEAQ. Losses at the gene ends were 1 base for V and 5 bases for J; bases not matched to a gene: 9. The CDR3 sequence is 17 residues long.

The rearrangement uses TRBV7-2 and TRBJ2-7; 10 bases match TRBD2. Trimming took 1 base from V and 6 from J; bases not matched to a gene: 9. The germline CDR1 and CDR2 sequences are SGHTA and FQGNSA. The CDR3 contains 16 residues. The CDR3, as DNA: TGTGCCAGCAGCTTAGACCGGTCTAGCGGGAGAGGCGAGCAGTACTTC. This codes for CASSLDRSSGRGEQYF.

The rearrangement joins TRBV5-1 to TRBJ1-3; 9 nucleotides match TRBD1. This CDR3 comprises 15 residues. Germline V lookup: CDR1 SGHRS, CDR2 YFSETQ. With 1 base clipped from V and 4 bases from J, the junction kept 3 bases outside the gene matches. CDR3 in DNA: TGCGCCAGCAGCTTGACAGGGGGCGCGGGAAACACCATATATTTT. Translating it yields CASSLTGGAGNTIYF.